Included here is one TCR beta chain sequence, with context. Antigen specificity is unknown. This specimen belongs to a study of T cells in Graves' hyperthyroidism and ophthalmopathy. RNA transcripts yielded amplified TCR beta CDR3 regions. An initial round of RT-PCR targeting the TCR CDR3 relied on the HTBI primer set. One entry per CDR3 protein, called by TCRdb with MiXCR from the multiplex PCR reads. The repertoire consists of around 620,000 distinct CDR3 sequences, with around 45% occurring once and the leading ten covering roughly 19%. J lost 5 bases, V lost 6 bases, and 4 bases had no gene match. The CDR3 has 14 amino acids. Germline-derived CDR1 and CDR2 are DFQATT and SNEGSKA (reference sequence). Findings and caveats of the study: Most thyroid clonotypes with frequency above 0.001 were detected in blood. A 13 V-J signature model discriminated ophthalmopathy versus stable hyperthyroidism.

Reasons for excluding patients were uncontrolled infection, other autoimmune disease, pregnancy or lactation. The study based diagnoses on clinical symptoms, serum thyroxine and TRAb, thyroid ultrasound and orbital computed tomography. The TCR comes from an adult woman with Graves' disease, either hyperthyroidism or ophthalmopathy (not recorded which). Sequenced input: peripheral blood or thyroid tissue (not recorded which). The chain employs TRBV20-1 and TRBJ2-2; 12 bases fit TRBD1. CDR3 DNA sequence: TGCAGTGCGTGGGACAGGGGGCTAACCGGGGAGCTGTTTTTT. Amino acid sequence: CSAWDRGLTGELFF.